This TCR beta chain emerged from a study of blood T cell repertoires in COVID-19. The overall study: Sources were T cells, B-cell-depleted T cells, or PBMCs; the material itself was cDNA or gDNA.

It was during active infection that Seattle patients were enrolled and then longitudinally followed. This clone was detected only once. The length of the CDR3 is 15 residues. V lost 5 bases, J lost 1 base, and 13 bases lay in between. CDR1 is SGHTA and CDR2 is FQGNSA in the germline V gene. Study processing details: Estimated nucleated cell counts came from reference gene primer amplification. Clones were sequenced by immunoSEQ multiplex PCR, and TCRdb holds only the in-frame ones, with some missing. The V and J calls and clone size come from that table; D and trimming were worked out from the DNA. There are some 190,000 clones in the sample; more than 75% occur only once, and approximately 8.1% lies in the top ten.

This sequence joins TRBV7-2 and TRBJ2-3; D might be TRBD2 (7 bases). The sequenced material came from peripheral blood. This sequence originates from an older woman with COVID-19, enrolled during active disease. The CDR3 coding sequence is TGTGCCAGCAGCCCGGGGGGCCCAGGCACAGATACGCAGTATTTT. It encodes CASSPGGPGTDTQYF.